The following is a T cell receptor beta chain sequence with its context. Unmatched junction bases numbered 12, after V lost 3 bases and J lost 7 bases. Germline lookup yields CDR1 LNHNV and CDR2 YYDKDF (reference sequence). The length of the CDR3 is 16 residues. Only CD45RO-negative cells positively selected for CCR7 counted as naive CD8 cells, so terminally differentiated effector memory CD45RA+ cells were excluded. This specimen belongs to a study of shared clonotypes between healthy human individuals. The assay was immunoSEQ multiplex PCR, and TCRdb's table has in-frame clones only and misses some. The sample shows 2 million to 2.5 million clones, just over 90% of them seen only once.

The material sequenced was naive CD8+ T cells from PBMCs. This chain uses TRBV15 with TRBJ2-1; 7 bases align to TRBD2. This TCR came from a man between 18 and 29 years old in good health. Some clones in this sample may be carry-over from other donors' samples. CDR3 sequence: CATSSYTYGGSNEQFF. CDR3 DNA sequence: TGTGCCACCAGCAGCTACACTTATGGCGGGAGTAATGAGCAGTTCTTC. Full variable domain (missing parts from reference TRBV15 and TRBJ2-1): DAMVIQNPRYQVTQFGKPVTLSCSQTLNHNVMYWYQQKSSQAPKLLFHYYDKDFNNEADTPDNFQSRRPNTSFCFLDIRSPGLGDTAMYLCATSSYTYGGSNEQFFGPGTRLTVL.